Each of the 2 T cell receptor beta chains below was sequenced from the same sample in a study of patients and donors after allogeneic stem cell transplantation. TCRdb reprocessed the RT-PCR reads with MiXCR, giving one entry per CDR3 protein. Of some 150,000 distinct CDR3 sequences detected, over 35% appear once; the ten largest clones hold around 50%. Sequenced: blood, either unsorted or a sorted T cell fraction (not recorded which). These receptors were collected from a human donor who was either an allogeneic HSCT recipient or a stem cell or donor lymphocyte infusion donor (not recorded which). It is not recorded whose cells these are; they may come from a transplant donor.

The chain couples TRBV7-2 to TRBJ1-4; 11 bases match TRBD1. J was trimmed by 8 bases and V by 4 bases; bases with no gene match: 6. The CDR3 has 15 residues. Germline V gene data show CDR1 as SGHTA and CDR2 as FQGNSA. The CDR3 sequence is CASSWTGGAEEKLFF. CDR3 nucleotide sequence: TGTGCCAGCAGCTGGACAGGGGGCGCCGAGGAAAAACTGTTTTTT.

The chain's CDR3 is CASSFPTGGSKNIQYF. The CDR3 coding sequence is TGTGCCAGCAGTTTCCCGACAGGGGGAAGCAAAAACATTCAGTACTTC. The V and J genes are TRBV28 and TRBJ2-4; TRBD1 matches 9 bases. In germline, CDR1 is MDHEN, CDR2 SYDVKM. The J segment lost 3 bases and the V segment lost 3 bases, leaving 6 bases of the junction unmatched. This CDR3 is 16 amino acids long. Full variable domain (outside the CDR3, taken from reference TRBV28 and TRBJ2-4): DVKVTQSSRYLVKRTGEKVFLECVQDMDHENMFWYRQDPGLGLRLIYFSYDVKMKEKGDIPEGYSVSREKKERFSLILESASTNQTSMYLCASSFPTGGSKNIQYFGAGTRLSVL.